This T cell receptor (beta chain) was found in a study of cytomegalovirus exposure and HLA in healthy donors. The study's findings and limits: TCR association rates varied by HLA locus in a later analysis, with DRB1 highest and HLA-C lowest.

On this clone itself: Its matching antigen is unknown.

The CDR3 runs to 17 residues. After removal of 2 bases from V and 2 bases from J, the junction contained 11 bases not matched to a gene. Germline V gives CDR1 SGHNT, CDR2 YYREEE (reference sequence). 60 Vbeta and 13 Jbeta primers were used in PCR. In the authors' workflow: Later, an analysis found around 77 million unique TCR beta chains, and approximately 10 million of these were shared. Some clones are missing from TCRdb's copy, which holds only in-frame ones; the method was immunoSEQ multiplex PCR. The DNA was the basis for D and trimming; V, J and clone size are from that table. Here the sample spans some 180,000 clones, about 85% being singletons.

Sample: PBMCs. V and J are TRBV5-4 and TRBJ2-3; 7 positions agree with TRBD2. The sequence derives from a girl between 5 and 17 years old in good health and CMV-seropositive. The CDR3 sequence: CASSLRLSGDITDTQYF. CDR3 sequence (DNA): TGTGCCAGCAGCTTACGTCTGAGCGGGGATATCACAGATACGCAGTATTTT.